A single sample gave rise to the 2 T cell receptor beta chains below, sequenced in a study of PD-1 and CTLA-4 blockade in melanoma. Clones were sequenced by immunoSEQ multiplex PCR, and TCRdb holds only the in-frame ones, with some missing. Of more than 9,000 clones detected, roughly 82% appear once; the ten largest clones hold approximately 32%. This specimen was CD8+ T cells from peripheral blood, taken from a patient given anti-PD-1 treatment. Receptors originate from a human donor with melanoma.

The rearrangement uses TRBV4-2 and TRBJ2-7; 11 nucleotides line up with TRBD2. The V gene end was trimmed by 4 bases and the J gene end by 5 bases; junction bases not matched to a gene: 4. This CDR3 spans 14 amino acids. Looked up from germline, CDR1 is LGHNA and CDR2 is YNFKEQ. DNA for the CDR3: TGTGCCAGCAGCCCCGGGACTAGCGGCGACGAGCAGTACTTC. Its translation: CASSPGTSGDEQYF.

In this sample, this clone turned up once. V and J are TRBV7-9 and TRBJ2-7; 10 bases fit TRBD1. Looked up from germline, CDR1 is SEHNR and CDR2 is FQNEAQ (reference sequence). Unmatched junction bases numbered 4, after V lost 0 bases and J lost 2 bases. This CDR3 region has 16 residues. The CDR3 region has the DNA TGTGCCAGCAGCTTAGCCCCGGGACAGGGGACCTACGAGCAGTACTTC. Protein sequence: CASSLAPGQGTYEQYF.